This T cell receptor beta chain stems from a study of blood T cell repertoires in COVID-19. Study-wide context: Material from acute and convalescent COVID-19 was sourced from the United States, Italy and Spain. Sources were T cells, B-cell-depleted T cells, or PBMCs; the material itself was cDNA or gDNA.

Only in-frame clones appear in the TCRdb table, and some are missing; sequencing was by immunoSEQ multiplex PCR. Among 220,000 or so clones listed, roughly 83% were seen once. CDR1 LNHDA and CDR2 SQIVND come from the germline V gene (reference sequence). The CDR3 sequence is 15 residues long. Trimming removed 0 bases from V and 1 base from J, with 9 bases in between. Those enrolled, adults aged roughly 18 to 95 years, came from about two dozen US areas. This TCR came from a woman between 35 and 50 years old with acute COVID-19. Sequenced input: PBMCs or T cells enriched from blood (not recorded which). The V and J genes are TRBV19 and TRBJ1-1, with D possibly matching TRBD1 (6 bases). CDR3 coding DNA: TGTGCCAGTAGTATAGATGAGACAGGGAACACTGAAGCTTTCTTT. Its protein product is CASSIDETGNTEAFF.